What follows are 10 T cell receptor beta chains derived from one specimen sequenced in a study of blood T cells in healthy people across ages. For the second PCR, which ran for roughly 6 to 11 cycles, a sample-barcoded 5' primer and a J-beta primer mix were used. TCRdb re-called the 5' RACE reads with MiXCR, one entry per CDR3 protein. The sample has around 870,000 distinct CDR3 sequences, 25% to 35% seen once. The material sequenced was blood. The source of these receptors is a woman aged 80 or over in good health.

This clonotype was recorded many times. The junction does not match germline at one end; this may be a read error. The chain joins TRBV4-2 to TRBJ2-1; D ambiguous. This CDR3 is built from 14 residues. Germline-derived CDR1 and CDR2 are LGHNA and YNFKEQ. The CDR3 DNA sequence: TGTGCCAGCCGAAGAGGAAACTCCGACAATGAGCAGTTCTTC. Protein sequence: CASRRGNSDNEQFF.

The chain employs TRBV6-2 or TRBV6-3 and TRBJ2-5, with 7 bases fitting TRBD1. CDR1 and CDR2 (germline): MNHEY, SVGEGT. V dropped 0 bases and J dropped 6; count of bases not matched to a gene: 4. CDR3 size: 14 residues. Written as DNA, the CDR3 is TGTGCCAGCAGTTACTCAGGGGGCCTGAAGACCCAGTACTTC. Amino acids: CASSYSGGLKTQYF.

This clonotype appeared many times. The chain links TRBV24-1 to TRBJ2-3; D is perhaps TRBD1 (6 bases). V shed 2 bases and J shed 2 bases, with 16 bases lying between them. In germline, CDR1 is KGHDR, CDR2 SFDVKD. The CDR3 totals 17 residues. The CDR3 sequence is CATSDSSAGDPTDTQYF. Here the CDR3 DNA reads TGTGCCACCAGTGATTCCAGCGCAGGGGATCCCACAGATACGCAGTATTTT.

Concerning this clonotype itself: With a much larger clone just one base away, this may be a read error. The V call is TRBV4-3, the J call TRBJ2-1, with D unresolved. Near its end, the DNA agrees better with TRBJ2-7, so the J call may be wrong. Looked up from germline, CDR1 is LGHNA and CDR2 is YSLEER. This CDR3 comprises 18 residues. The CDR3 DNA follows: TGCGCCAGCAGCCAAGATCAGGCAGGCTTTAGCTCCTACAATGAGCAGTACTTC. It translates to CASSQDQAGFSSYNEQYF.

This clonotype was counted many times. The rearrangement uses TRBV3-1 and TRBJ2-1; tentatively, D is TRBD1 (8 bases). Germline V gene data show CDR1 as LGHDT and CDR2 as YNNKEL (reference sequence). Trimming removed 7 bases from V and 5 bases from J, with 15 bases in between. This CDR3 region has 14 residues. CDR3 sequence reads: CASTHRGGNNEQFF. CDR3 nucleotide sequence: TGTGCCAGCACCCACAGGGGGGGAAACAATGAGCAGTTCTTC.

At least ten counts were recorded for this clonotype. J is TRBJ1-2 and V is TRBV28; 7 nucleotides agree with TRBD1. CDR3 length: 14 amino acids. Germline V gene data show CDR1 as MDHEN and CDR2 as SYDVKM. V shed 5 bases, J shed 5 bases, and the junction held 8 bases outside the gene matches. In nucleotides, the CDR3 is TGTGCCAGCAGTAAACAGGGGCCAAGTTATGGCTACACCTTC. Translated: CASSKQGPSYGYTF.

The chain recombines TRBV20-1 with TRBJ2-4; 8 bases are a match to TRBD2. The CDR3 totals 13 residues. V lost 3 bases and J lost 8; bases outside the gene matches: 6. Germline CDR1 is DFQATT and CDR2 is SNEGSKA (reference sequence). DNA of the CDR3: TGCAGTGCTAGGAAGCGGGAGCGGGACATTCAGTACTTC. Its translation is CSARKRERDIQYF.

The genes are TRBV12-3 or TRBV12-4 and TRBJ2-5; 9 bases align to TRBD1. The CDR3 totals 17 residues. The V and J ends lost 0 bases and 7 bases, in that order; junction bases with no gene match: 12. As DNA, the CDR3 is TGTGCCAGCAGTTTAGCGCGGAACACGGGACAGGGAGGGACCCAGTACTTC. This sequence encodes CASSLARNTGQGGTQYF.

The sample holds a few counts of this clonotype. The rearrangement joins TRBV20-1 to TRBJ1-1; 11 bases align to TRBD1. Per germline, CDR1 DFQATT and CDR2 SNEGSKA (reference sequence). V trimming: 6 bases; J trimming: 10 bases; junction bases outside the gene matches: 10. The length of the CDR3 is 13 residues. CDR3 loop: CSATVPGQGGAFF. DNA for the CDR3: TGCAGTGCCACTGTTCCGGGACAGGGGGGAGCTTTCTTT.

The genes are TRBV6-2 or TRBV6-3 and TRBJ1-3; no firm D call. The V gene's germline CDR1 is MNHEY and CDR2 SVGEGT. The V gene lost 5 bases and the J gene lost 1 base, with 15 bases spanning the gap. This CDR3 region has 16 residues. The CDR3 reads CASSHTPQISGNTIYF. Here the CDR3 DNA reads TGTGCCAGCAGTCATACCCCGCAGATATCTGGAAACACCATATATTTT.